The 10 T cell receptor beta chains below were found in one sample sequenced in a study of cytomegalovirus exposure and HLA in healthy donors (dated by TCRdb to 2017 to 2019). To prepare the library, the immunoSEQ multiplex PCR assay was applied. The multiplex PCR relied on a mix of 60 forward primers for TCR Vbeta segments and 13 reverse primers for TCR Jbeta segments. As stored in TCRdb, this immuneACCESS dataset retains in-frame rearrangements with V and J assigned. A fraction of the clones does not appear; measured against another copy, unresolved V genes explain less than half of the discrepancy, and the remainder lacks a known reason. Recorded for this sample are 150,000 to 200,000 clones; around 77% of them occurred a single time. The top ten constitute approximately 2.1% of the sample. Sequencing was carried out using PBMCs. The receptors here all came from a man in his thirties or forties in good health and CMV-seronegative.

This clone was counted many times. CDR3 loop: CASKLQGQLNTEAFF. The CDR3 region has the DNA TGTGCCAGCAAGTTACAGGGTCAACTAAACACTGAAGCTTTCTTT. J is TRBJ1-1 and V is TRBV6-5; tentatively, D is TRBD1 (6 bases). Between the trimmed V and J ends, which lost 7 bases and 2 bases, there was a span of 17 bases. The CDR3 runs to 15 residues. Germline V lookup: CDR1 MNHEY, CDR2 SVGAGI.

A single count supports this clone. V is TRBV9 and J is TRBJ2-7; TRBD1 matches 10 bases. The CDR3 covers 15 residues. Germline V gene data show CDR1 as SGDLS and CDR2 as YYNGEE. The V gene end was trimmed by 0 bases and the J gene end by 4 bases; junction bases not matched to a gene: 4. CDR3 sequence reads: CASSVGDRGKYEQYF. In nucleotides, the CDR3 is TGTGCCAGCAGCGTAGGGGACAGGGGTAAATACGAGCAGTACTTC.

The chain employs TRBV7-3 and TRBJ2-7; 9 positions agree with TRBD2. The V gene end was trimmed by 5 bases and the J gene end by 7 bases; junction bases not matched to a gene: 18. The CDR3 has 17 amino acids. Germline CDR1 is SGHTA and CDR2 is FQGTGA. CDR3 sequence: CASSLTGPLAGEWEQYF. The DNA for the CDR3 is TGTGCCAGCAGCCTGACAGGTCCGTTAGCGGGAGAATGGGAGCAGTACTTC.

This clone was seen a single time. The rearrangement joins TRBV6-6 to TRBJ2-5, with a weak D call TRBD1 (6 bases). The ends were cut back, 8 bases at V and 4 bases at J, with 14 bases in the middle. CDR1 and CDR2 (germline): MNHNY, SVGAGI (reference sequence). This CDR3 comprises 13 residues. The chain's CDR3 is CASGKTGGETQYF. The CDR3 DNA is TGTGCCAGCGGCAAGACAGGTGGAGAGACCCAGTACTTC.

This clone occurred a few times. CDR3 protein: CASTRNTEAFF. The CDR3 DNA reads TGTGCCAGCACCAGGAACACTGAAGCTTTCTTT. V is TRBV6-5 and J is TRBJ1-1, with no clear D. The CDR3 consists of 11 residues. V lost 7 bases and J lost 1, with 4 bases in between. The V gene's germline CDR1 is MNHEY and CDR2 SVGAGI.

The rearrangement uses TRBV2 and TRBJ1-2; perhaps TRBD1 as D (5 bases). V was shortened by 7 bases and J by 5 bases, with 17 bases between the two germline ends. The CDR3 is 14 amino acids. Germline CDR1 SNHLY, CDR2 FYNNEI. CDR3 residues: CASTRGGIGYGYTF. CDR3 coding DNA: TGTGCCAGCACCCGGGGGGGAATAGGGTATGGCTACACCTTC.

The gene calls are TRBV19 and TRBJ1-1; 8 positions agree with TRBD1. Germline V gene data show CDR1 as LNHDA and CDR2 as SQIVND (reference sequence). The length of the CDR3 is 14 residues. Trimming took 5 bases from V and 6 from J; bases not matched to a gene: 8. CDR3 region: CASSPRQGIAEAFF. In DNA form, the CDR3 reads TGTGCCAGTAGTCCCCGACAGGGGATCGCTGAAGCTTTCTTT.

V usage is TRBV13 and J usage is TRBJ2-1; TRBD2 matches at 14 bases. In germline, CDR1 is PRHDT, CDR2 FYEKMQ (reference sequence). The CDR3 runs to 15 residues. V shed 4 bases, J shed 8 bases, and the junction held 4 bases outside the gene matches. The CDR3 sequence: CASSSGTSGSDEQFF. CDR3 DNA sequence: TGTGCCAGCAGCTCCGGGACTAGCGGGAGCGATGAGCAGTTCTTC.

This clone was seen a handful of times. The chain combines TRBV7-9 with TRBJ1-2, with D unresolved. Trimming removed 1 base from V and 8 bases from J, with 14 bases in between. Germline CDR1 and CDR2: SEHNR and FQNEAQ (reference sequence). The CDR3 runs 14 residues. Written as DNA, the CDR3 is TGTGCCAGCAGCTTAGAGGGAGGTCCCGGCGGCTACACCTTC. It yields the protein CASSLEGGPGGYTF.

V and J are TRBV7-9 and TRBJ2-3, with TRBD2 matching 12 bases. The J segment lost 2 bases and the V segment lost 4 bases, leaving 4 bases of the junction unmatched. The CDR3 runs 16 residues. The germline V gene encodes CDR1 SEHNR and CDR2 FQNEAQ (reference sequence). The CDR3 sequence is CASSSGLAGNTDTQYF. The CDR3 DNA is TGTGCCAGCAGCTCTGGACTAGCGGGAAACACAGATACGCAGTATTTT.